Shown below are 11 T cell receptor beta chains from a single sample sequenced in a study of cytomegalovirus exposure and HLA in healthy donors. Vbeta (60) and Jbeta (13) primers were used in the PCR. Some clones are missing from TCRdb's copy, which holds only in-frame ones; the method was immunoSEQ multiplex PCR. The specimen's table records 200,000 to 250,000 clones. The source material was PBMCs. The receptors stem from a woman under 40 in good health and CMV-seropositive.

Notes on this clone: The sample contains more than one DNA sequence encoding this CDR3. This chain connects TRBV6-1 to TRBJ1-1, with D perhaps TRBD1 (5 bases). The CDR3 covers 15 residues. V gave up 3 bases and J gave up 4 bases, with 15 bases separating them. Germline lookup yields CDR1 MNHNS and CDR2 SASEGT. The CDR3 sequence: CASSDASGLSTEAFF. The CDR3 DNA follows: TGTGCCAGCAGTGATGCCTCAGGGTTGAGCACTGAAGCTTTCTTT.

V gene TRBV6-1 combines with J gene TRBJ1-1, with D tentatively TRBD1 (6 bases). Germline values: CDR1 MNHNS, CDR2 SASEGT. This CDR3 is built from 14 residues. Between the trimmed V and J ends, which lost 6 bases and 5 bases, there was a span of 16 bases. CDR3 nucleotide sequence: TGTGCCAGCAGCACGAAACAGGGTGTGACTGAAGCTTTCTTT. Its protein is CASSTKQGVTEAFF.

This chain connects TRBV5-1 to TRBJ2-3; D gene ambiguous. Germline V CDR1 and CDR2: SGHRS, YFSETQ. V dropped 4 bases and J dropped 0 bases, with 15 bases sitting between them. The CDR3 is 16 amino acids. CDR3 residues: CASSPGTLSSTDTQYF. CDR3 DNA: TGCGCCAGCAGCCCTGGTACGCTCAGTAGCACAGATACGCAGTATTTT.

This chain joins TRBV28 and TRBJ2-7; TRBD1 matches 8 bases. The CDR3 sequence is 14 residues long. Germline V gene lookup returns CDR1 MDHEN and CDR2 SYDVKM. Trimming cost V 7 bases and J 0 bases; bases outside gene matches: 5. CDR3 in DNA: TGTGCCAGCACAGACAGGGGTAGCTCCTACGAGCAGTACTTC. This gives the protein CASTDRGSSYEQYF.

This chain links TRBV18 with TRBJ2-3; 7 bases match TRBD1. V gave up 3 bases and J gave up 1 base; unmatched junction bases: 4. Germline-derived CDR1 and CDR2 are KGHSH and LQKENI. The CDR3 is 15 amino acids. The CDR3 region is CASSPRQGGTDTQYF. The DNA of the CDR3 is TGTGCCAGCTCACCCAGGCAGGGGGGCACAGATACGCAGTATTTT.

The V call is TRBV28, the J call TRBJ2-1; the match to TRBD2 covers 11 bases. J lost 5 bases, V lost 5 bases, and 8 bases had no gene match. The CDR3 runs to 16 residues. Germline CDR1 MDHEN, CDR2 SYDVKM. The CDR3 here is CASSIIAGGHDNEQFF. CDR3 bases: TGTGCCAGCAGTATTATAGCGGGAGGGCATGACAATGAGCAGTTCTTC.

The chain has TRBV10-1 and TRBJ1-6; tentative D call: TRBD1 (5 bases). The length of the CDR3 is 14 residues. Looked up from germline, CDR1 is WNHNN and CDR2 is SYGVQD (reference sequence). The ends were cut back, 2 bases at V and 8 bases at J, with 10 bases in the middle. The CDR3 bases are TGCGCCAGCAGTGAGAGTACGGGGGATTCACCCCTCCACTTT. It yields the protein CASSESTGDSPLHF.

V and J are TRBV7-9 and TRBJ1-2, with 7 positions matching TRBD1. The CDR3 covers 14 residues. V was clipped by 0 bases and J by 7 bases; unmatched bases: 5. In germline, CDR1 is SEHNR, CDR2 FQNEAQ (reference sequence). CDR3 nucleotides: TGTGCCAGCAGCTTAGCCTTGACAGGGTTTGGCTACACCTTC. Translation gives CASSLALTGFGYTF.

The CDR3 sequence: CASSLVPISGGALTQYF. The DNA for the CDR3 is TGCGCCAGCAGCTTGGTCCCAATTAGCGGGGGGGCCCTGACGCAGTATTTT. This chain uses TRBV5-1 with TRBJ2-3; 11 bases are shared with TRBD2. The CDR3 is made up of 17 amino acids. Looked up from germline, CDR1 is SGHRS and CDR2 is YFSETQ. V shed 0 bases and J 9 bases; nucleotides not matched to a gene: 12.

The genes are TRBV28 and TRBJ1-4; D is perhaps TRBD1 (5 bases). The length of the CDR3 is 15 residues. The ends were cut back, 6 bases at V and 6 bases at J, with 17 bases in the middle. Germline V gene data show CDR1 as MDHEN and CDR2 as SYDVKM. DNA for the CDR3: TGTGCCAGCAGCCTCTCTCAGGGTATCCATGAAAAACTGTTTTTT. Translating it yields CASSLSQGIHEKLFF.

The chain employs TRBV28 and TRBJ2-3; 8 nucleotides align to TRBD1. Per germline, CDR1 MDHEN and CDR2 SYDVKM. Unmatched junction bases numbered 8, after V lost 2 bases and J lost 4 bases. The CDR3 sequence is 16 residues long. CDR3 residues: CASSLAPQGGADTQYF. In DNA, the CDR3 is TGTGCCAGCAGTTTAGCACCACAGGGGGGCGCAGATACGCAGTATTTT.